This T cell receptor beta chain is from a study of cytomegalovirus exposure and HLA in healthy donors. This clone qualifies as medium-sized. PCR employed 60 Vbeta and 13 Jbeta primers. Libraries were prepared by immunoSEQ multiplex PCR; TCRdb keeps only in-frame clonotypes and omits some of them. The repertoire consists of around 120,000 clones, with around 85% occurring once and the leading ten covering more than 1.5%. Trimming cost V 8 bases and J 5 bases, with 12 bases left between them. The germline gives CDR1 LGHNA, CDR2 YSLEER. CDR3 length equals 12 residues. The chain couples TRBV4-3 to TRBJ1-1, with D maybe TRBD1 (5 bases). The TCR sequence derives from a boy younger than 18 in good health and CMV-seronegative. The sample taken for sequencing was PBMCs. The chain's CDR3 is CASCRELTEAFF. CDR3 sequence (DNA): TGCGCCAGCTGCAGGGAATTGACTGAAGCTTTCTTT.